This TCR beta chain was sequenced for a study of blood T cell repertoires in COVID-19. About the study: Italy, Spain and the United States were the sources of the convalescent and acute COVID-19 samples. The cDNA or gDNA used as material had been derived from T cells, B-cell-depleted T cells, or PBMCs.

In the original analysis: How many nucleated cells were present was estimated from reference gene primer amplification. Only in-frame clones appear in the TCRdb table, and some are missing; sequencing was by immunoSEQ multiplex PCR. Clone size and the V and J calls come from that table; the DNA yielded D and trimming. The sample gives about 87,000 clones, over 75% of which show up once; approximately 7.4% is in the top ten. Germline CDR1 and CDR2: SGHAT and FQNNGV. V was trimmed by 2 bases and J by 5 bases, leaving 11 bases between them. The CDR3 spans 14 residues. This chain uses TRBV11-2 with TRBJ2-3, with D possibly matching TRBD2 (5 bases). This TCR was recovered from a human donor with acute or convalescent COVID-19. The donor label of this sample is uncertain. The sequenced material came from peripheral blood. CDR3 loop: CASSLLLVLDTQYF. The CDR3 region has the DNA TGTGCCAGCAGCTTACTACTAGTCTTAGATACGCAGTATTTT.